Presented here are 25 T cell receptor beta chains from one specimen sequenced in a study of T cells expressing NK-cell markers. TCRdb reprocessed the 5' RACE reads and keeps a single row for each CDR3 protein, giving no DNA. Recorded for this sample: a few hundred thousand distinct CDR3 sequences. The sequencing sample was made of blood T cells: a sorted CD56 or NKG2C T cell subset, CD4+ or CD8+ T cells, or bulk PBMC T cells (not recorded which). The receptor source for this set is a man between 18 and 35 years old in good health.

V gene TRBV29-1 combines with J gene TRBJ2-2; the D gene TCRdb calls, TRBD1, cannot be checked with no DNA. CDR3 length: 16 amino acids. Germline V gene sequence: CDR1 SQVTM, CDR2 ANQGSEA. This CDR3 reads CSVEGSGQGITGELFF.

The chain carries TRBV28 and TRBJ2-7; TCRdb's D call of TRBD2 is untestable without DNA. This CDR3 has 13 residues. The germline gives CDR1 MDHEN, CDR2 SYDVKM. The CDR3 reads CASRGGGQNEQYF.

The rearrangement uses TRBV6-1 and TRBJ2-1; TCRdb outputs TRBD2, but without DNA this stays unchecked. The CDR3 consists of 15 residues. CDR1 MNHNS and CDR2 SASEGT come from the germline V gene. The CDR3 loop reads CASSRLAGWGDEQFF.

J is TRBJ1-1 and V is TRBV15; TCRdb proposes TRBD1, but this gene call is untestable without DNA. The CDR3 totals 14 residues. Germline V gene data show CDR1 as LNHNV and CDR2 as YYDKDF (reference sequence). CDR3 amino acids: CATSGGQGNTEAFF.

The chain carries TRBV4-3 and TRBJ2-5; TCRdb gives TRBD2 as the D gene, but with no DNA this cannot be confirmed. The CDR3 spans 16 residues. Germline values: CDR1 LGHNA, CDR2 YSLEER. CDR3 sequence: CASSPGDSGSRETQYF.

The rearrangement joins TRBV30 to TRBJ1-6. Germline CDR1 reads GTSNPN; CDR2 reads SVGIG (reference sequence). CDR3 length: 12 amino acids. This chain's CDR3 is CAWDRGNSPLHF.

This chain uses TRBV12-3 or TRBV12-4 with TRBJ2-2; TCRdb proposes TRBD1, but this gene call is untestable without DNA. This CDR3 contains 12 residues. The CDR3 protein is CASTPNGGELFF.

This chain joins TRBV20-1 and TRBJ2-1; TCRdb gives TRBD1 as the D gene, but with no DNA this cannot be confirmed. Germline CDR1 is DFQATT and CDR2 is SNEGSKA (reference sequence). This CDR3 comprises 13 residues. CDR3 residues: CSASDPAGVEQFF.

The V and J genes are TRBV12-3 or TRBV12-4 and TRBJ2-5; TCRdb selects TRBD2, and the lack of DNA leaves this call unchecked. The CDR3 runs to 13 residues. The CDR3 loop is CASSFVGTSDQYF.

This chain links TRBV7-8 with TRBJ2-2; TCRdb selects TRBD1, and the lack of DNA leaves this call unchecked. Germline CDR1 SGHVS, CDR2 FQNEAQ. The CDR3 consists of 13 residues. The CDR3 sequence is CASSVRESGELFF.

This rearrangement joins TRBV29-1 to TRBJ2-4; TCRdb calls TRBD2, which cannot be checked without DNA. The CDR3 spans 14 residues. Per germline, CDR1 SQVTM and CDR2 ANQGSEA. The chain's CDR3 is CSVSMTSGNDIQYF.

The V and J genes are TRBV7-2 and TRBJ1-5. From germline, CDR1 is SGHTA and CDR2 FQGNSA. The CDR3 is 15 residues long. The CDR3: CASSLGTVSNQPQHF.

The rearrangement links TRBV19 to TRBJ2-5. The CDR3 totals 13 residues. The germline V gene has CDR1 LNHDA and CDR2 SQIVND (reference sequence). CDR3 sequence: CASSLNIRETQYF. The full variable domain, in which reference TRBV19 and TRBJ2-5 provide the parts outside the CDR3, is DGGITQSPKYLFRKEGQNVTLSCEQNLNHDAMYWYRQDPGQGLRLIYYSQIVNDFQKGDIAEGYSVSREKKESFPLTVTSAQKNPTAFYLCASSLNIRETQYFGPGTRLLVL.

The J gene is TRBJ2-7, the V gene TRBV28; TCRdb lists TRBD2, though no DNA is available to test this call. The germline V gene has CDR1 MDHEN and CDR2 SYDVKM. This CDR3 spans 16 amino acids. This CDR3 reads CASSSLVAALMHEQYF.

The V call is TRBV12-3 or TRBV12-4, the J call TRBJ2-3. The CDR3 has 15 residues. CDR3 region: CASRPVQWGTDTQYF.

The chain has TRBV28 and TRBJ2-5. The CDR3 is made up of 13 amino acids. Germline V gene data show CDR1 as MDHEN and CDR2 as SYDVKM. The CDR3 here is CASSAVGQETQYF.

The genes are TRBV27 and TRBJ2-6; the TRBD1 assignment by TCRdb is unverifiable without DNA. The CDR3 covers 17 residues. The V gene's germline CDR1 is MNHEY and CDR2 SMNVEV (reference sequence). The CDR3 protein is CASSPRTGNSGANVLTF.

This chain joins TRBV6-1 and TRBJ1-2; TCRdb calls TRBD1, which cannot be checked without DNA. Looked up from germline, CDR1 is MNHNS and CDR2 is SASEGT. The CDR3 extends over 13 amino acids. Here the CDR3 reads CASRTGGSYGYTF.

The J gene is TRBJ1-4, the V gene TRBV7-9. The CDR3 runs to 13 residues. Germline CDR1 is SEHNR and CDR2 is FQNEAQ (reference sequence). CDR3 amino acids: CASTASNNEKLFF.

The chain recombines TRBV5-4 with TRBJ2-5; absent DNA, TCRdb's TRBD1 call cannot be checked. This CDR3 is built from 14 residues. Germline CDR1 is SGHNT and CDR2 is YYREEE (reference sequence). CDR3 protein: CASSVAGARETQYF.

This chain joins TRBV3-1 and TRBJ1-2. The CDR3 length is 14 residues. Germline CDR1 is LGHDT and CDR2 is YNNKEL (reference sequence). CDR3 sequence: CASSEEGRNYGYTF.

J is TRBJ2-2 and V is TRBV29-1. Per the germline V gene, CDR1 is SQVTM and CDR2 is ANQGSEA. The CDR3 runs to 14 residues. The CDR3 region is CSVELGRNAGELFF.

This rearrangement joins TRBV6-1 to TRBJ2-7. CDR3 length equals 13 residues. Germline lookup yields CDR1 MNHNS and CDR2 SASEGT. The CDR3 sequence: CASSGDSSYEQYF.

The CDR3 sequence is CASSLPGQPNEQFF. J is TRBJ2-1 and V is TRBV5-4; TCRdb's D gene call, TRBD1, goes unchecked for lack of DNA. The CDR3 is 14 residues long. Germline V gives CDR1 SGHNT, CDR2 YYREEE (reference sequence).

V is TRBV5-6 and J is TRBJ2-2; TCRdb lists TRBD2, though no DNA is available to test this call. The germline V gene encodes CDR1 SGHDT and CDR2 YYEEEE. The CDR3 has 18 residues. CDR3 loop: CASSLGRASGSYTGELFF.